The entry below describes one TCR beta chain. The CDR3 has 12 residues. CDR1 and CDR2 (germline): LNHDA, SQIVND (reference sequence). The V gene lost 3 bases and the J gene lost 3 bases, with 5 bases spanning the gap. These data belong to a study of PD-1 blockade in classical Hodgkin lymphoma. On the study more broadly: Nivolumab was administered to patients intravenously at 3 mg/kg every 2 weeks.

Repertoires were generated with immunoSEQ multiplex PCR, while TCRdb's copy carries only in-frame clones and drops some. The profile shows about 43,000 clones, around 66% of them singletons. Every single patient, without exception, relapsed after autologous stem cell transplantation, and brentuximab vedotin exposure varied. The specimen was peripheral blood mononuclear cells (PBMCs), collected at baseline. The source of this sequence is a human donor with classical Hodgkin lymphoma. The rearrangement uses TRBV19 and TRBJ1-1; D is ambiguous. The CDR3 DNA is TGTGCCAGTAGTATCGGGCACACTGAAGCTTTCTTT. It is translated as CASSIGHTEAFF.